This T cell receptor beta chain was recovered during a study of blood T cells in healthy people across ages. Study-level findings and limits: There was no known CMV status for donors, so expanded clonotype changes were possibly confounded.

CDR1 and CDR2 (germline): SGHDT, YYEEEE. The CDR3 contains 13 residues. Trimming shortened V by 0 bases and J by 7 bases, and 11 bases separated the two germline ends. This clonotype was seen only a few times. The antigen remains undetermined. A second PCR of 7 to 11 cycles used a sample-barcoded 5' primer and a J-beta primer mix. TCRdb processed the 5' RACE reads anew with MiXCR; each CDR3 protein has one entry. The sample contains some 760,000 distinct CDR3 sequences, about 25% of which appear only once. The same data also went into a second study, on T cells of mothers and their children.

This clonotype was obtained from a boy aged 10-17 years in good health. Sequencing used blood. V usage is TRBV5-6 and J usage is TRBJ2-7; TRBD2 might be the D (5 bases). The chain's CDR3 is CASSLGGFGEQYF. CDR3 bases: TGTGCCAGCAGCTTGGGAGGGTTCGGAGAGCAGTACTTC. Full variable domain (outside the CDR3, taken from reference TRBV5-6 and TRBJ2-7): DAGVTQSPTHLIKTRGQQVTLRCSPKSGHDTVSWYQQALGQGPQFIFQYYEEEERQRGNFPDRFSGHQFPNYSSELNVNALLLGDSALYLCASSLGGFGEQYFGPGTRLTVT.